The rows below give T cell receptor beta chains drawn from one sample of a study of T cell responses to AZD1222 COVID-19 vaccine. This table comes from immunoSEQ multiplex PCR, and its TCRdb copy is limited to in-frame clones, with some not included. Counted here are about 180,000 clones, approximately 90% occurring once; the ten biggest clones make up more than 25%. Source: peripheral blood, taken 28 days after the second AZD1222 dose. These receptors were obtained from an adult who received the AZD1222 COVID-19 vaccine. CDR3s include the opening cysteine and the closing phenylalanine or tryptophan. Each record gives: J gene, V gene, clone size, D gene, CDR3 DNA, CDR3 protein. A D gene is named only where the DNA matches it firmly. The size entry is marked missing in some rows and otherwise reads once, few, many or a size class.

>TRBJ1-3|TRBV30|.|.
TGTGCCTGGAGTGTAGGGGTCGGAAACACCATATATTTT
CAWSVGVGNTIYF
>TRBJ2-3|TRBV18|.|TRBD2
TGTGCCAGCCGAGCCCCACTAGCGGGAACAGATACGCAGTATTTT
CASRAPLAGTDTQYF
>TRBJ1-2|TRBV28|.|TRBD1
TGTGCCAGCAGAAAAACCAGGGGGGTAAACTATGGCTACACCTTC
CASRKTRGVNYGYTF
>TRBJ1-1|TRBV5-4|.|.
TGTGCCAGCAGCTTGGCCGCAGGTCTGAGGGCGCGCACTGAAGCTTTCTTT
CASSLAAGLRARTEAFF
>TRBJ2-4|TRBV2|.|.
TGTGCCAGCAGTGAAGGACAGCCAGGGGACATTCAGTACTTC
CASSEGQPGDIQYF
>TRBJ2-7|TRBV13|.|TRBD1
TGTGCCAGCAGCTTAGGCCGACAGGGTGGATACGAGCAGTACTTC
CASSLGRQGGYEQYF
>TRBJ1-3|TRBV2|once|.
TGTGCCAGCAGCCCGAGGGGGGTGGGAAACACCATATATTTT
CASSPRGVGNTIYF
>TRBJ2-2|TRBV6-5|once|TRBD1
TGTGCCAGCAACCTACAGGGGGCGCTGGGCGGGGAGCTGTTTTTT
CASNLQGALGGELFF
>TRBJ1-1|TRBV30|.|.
TGTGCCTGGACACAGGGAACTGAAGCTTTCTTT
CAWTQGTEAFF
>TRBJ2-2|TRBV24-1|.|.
TGTGCCACCAGTGATTTACTACCCGCCTCCGGGGAGCTGTTTTTT
CATSDLLPASGELFF
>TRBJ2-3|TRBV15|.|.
TGTGCCACCAGCGGCGCAGATACGCAGTATTTT
CATSGADTQYF
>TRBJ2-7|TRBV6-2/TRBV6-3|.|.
TGTGCCAGCAGTGTGTCGGTCGAGCAGTACTTC
CASSVSVEQYF
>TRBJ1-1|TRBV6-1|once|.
TGTGCCAGCAGTGAAATGGGGCAGCGATTTGAAGCTTTCTTT
CASSEMGQRFEAFF
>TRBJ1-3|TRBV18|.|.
TGTGCCAGCTCACCACCGGATGGAAACACCATATATTTT
CASSPPDGNTIYF
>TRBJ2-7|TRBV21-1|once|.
.
CASSKALSVGQGSYEQYF
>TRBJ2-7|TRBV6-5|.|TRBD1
TGTGCCAGCAGTCCGGGACAGGGAACCTACGAGCAGTACTTC
CASSPGQGTYEQYF
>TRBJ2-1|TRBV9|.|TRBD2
TGTGCCAGCAGCGTAGGACAGCGGGAGGGTGGGGATGAGCAGTTCTTC
CASSVGQREGGDEQFF
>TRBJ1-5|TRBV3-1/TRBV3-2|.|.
TGTGCCAGCAGCCAAGGCCCAACAGCAGATCAGCCCCAGCATTTT
CASSQGPTADQPQHF
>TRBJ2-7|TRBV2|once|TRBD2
TGTGCCAGCAGGGAACTAGCGGGAGGGAGCTCCTACGAGCAGTACTTC
CASRELAGGSSYEQYF
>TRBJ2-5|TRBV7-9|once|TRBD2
TGTGCCAGCAGCCCTGGGACTAGCGGGGAGACCCAGTACTTC
CASSPGTSGETQYF
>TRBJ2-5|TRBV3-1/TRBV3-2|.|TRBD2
TGTGCCAGCAGACTCCTAGCGGAAGAGACCCAGTACTTC
CASRLLAEETQYF
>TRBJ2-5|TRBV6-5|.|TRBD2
TGTGCCAGCAGGCTAGGACTAGCTCAAGAGACCCAGTACTTC
CASRLGLAQETQYF
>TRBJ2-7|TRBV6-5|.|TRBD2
TGTGCCAGCAGCCGCGGCGCGGGAGGAACCTACGAGCAGTACTTC
CASSRGAGGTYEQYF
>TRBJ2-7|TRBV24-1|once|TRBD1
TGTGCCACCAGTGACCAAGGGGGCCCAACCCTGGAGCAGTACTTC
CATSDQGGPTLEQYF
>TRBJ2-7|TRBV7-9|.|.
TGTGCCAGCAGCCTCCAGGGAGCCCGGGACTACGAGCAGTACTTC
CASSLQGARDYEQYF
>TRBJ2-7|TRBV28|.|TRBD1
TGTGCCAGCAGTTTACAGGGACAGGTATTCGACGAGCAGTACTTC
CASSLQGQVFDEQYF
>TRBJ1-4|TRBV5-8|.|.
TGTGCCAGCAGCCCGGAATCCCGGTCAACTAATGAAAAACTGTTTTTT
CASSPESRSTNEKLFF
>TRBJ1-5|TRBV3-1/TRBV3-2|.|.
TGTGCCAGCAGCCTGGGGGAGTCTCAGCCCCAGCATTTT
CASSLGESQPQHF
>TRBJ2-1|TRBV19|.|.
TGTGCCAGTAGCCGACAGGCCAGAAAGGATGAGCAGTTCTTC
CASSRQARKDEQFF
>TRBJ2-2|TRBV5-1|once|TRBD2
TGCGCCAGCAGCTCGAAGACTAGCGGGAAAACCGGGGAGCTGTTTTTT
CASSSKTSGKTGELFF
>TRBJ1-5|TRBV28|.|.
TGTGCCAGCAGGGTCGGGGCCGTGCAGCCCCAGCATTTT
CASRVGAVQPQHF
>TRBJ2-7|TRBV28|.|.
TGTGCCAGCAGTTTATTCCGAGCGGCAGGGGTCTCCTACGAGCAGTACTTC
CASSLFRAAGVSYEQYF
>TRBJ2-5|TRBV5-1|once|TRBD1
TGCGCCAGCAGCTTGGGACAGGGGGCGCGGGAGACCCAGTACTTC
CASSLGQGARETQYF
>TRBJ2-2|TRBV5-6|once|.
TGTGCCAGCAGCTTGGGTTGGGTCGGCGGGGAGCTGTTTTTT
CASSLGWVGGELFF
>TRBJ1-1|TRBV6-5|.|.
TGTGCCAGCAGTTACGGTCGGAACACTGAAGCTTTCTTT
CASSYGRNTEAFF
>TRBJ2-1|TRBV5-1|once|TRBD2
TGCGCCAGCAGCTCATTAGCGGGAGGGCCGAATGAGCAGTTCTTC
CASSSLAGGPNEQFF
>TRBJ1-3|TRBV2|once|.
TGTGCCAGCAGTGAGTCTGGAAACACCATATATTTT
CASSESGNTIYF
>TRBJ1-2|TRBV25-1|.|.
TGTGCCAGCAGTGAGCCGGGTAGCTATGGCTACACCTTC
CASSEPGSYGYTF
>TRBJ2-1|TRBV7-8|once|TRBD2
TGTGCCAGCAGCTTTAGCGGGAGTACCTACAATGAGCAGTTCTTC
CASSFSGSTYNEQFF
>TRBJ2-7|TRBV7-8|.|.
TGTGCCAGCAGCTTAGCCGACGGTCCACAGTACTTC
CASSLADGPQYF
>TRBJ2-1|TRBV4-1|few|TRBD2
TGCGCCAGCAGCGCCGGCGGGAGGGCCACCTACAATGAGCAGTTCTTC
CASSAGGRATYNEQFF
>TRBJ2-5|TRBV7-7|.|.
TGTGCTAGCAGCCCTGGGGGGGCAGAGACCCAGTACTTC
CASSPGGAETQYF
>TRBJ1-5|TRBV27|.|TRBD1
TGTGCCAGCAGTCCCGGGACAGGGGGCAAACCCCAGCATTTT
CASSPGTGGKPQHF
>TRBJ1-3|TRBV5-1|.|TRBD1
TGCGCCAGCAGCCCTCGGACAGGGGGGGAAGGAAACACCATATATTTT
CASSPRTGGEGNTIYF
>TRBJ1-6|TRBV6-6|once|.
TGTGCCAGCAGTCAAGGACAGAGCTCCTATAATTCACCCCTCCACTTT
CASSQGQSSYNSPLHF
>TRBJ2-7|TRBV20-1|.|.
TGCAGTGCTGACAGCCGCGAGCAGTACTTC
CSADSREQYF
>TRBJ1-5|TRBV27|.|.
TGTGCCAGCAGTTTATCAGGGGGGGGCGGTCAGCCCCAGCATTTT
CASSLSGGGGQPQHF
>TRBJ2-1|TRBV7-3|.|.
TGTGCCAGCAGCCCTGACAGGTTCTACAATGAGCAGTTCTTC
CASSPDRFYNEQFF
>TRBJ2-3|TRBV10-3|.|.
TGTGCCATCAGGGGACAAGGCACAGATACGCAGTATTTT
CAIRGQGTDTQYF
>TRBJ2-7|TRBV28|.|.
TGTGCCAGCAGCCGGGGGAGAATTCTCTCCTACGAGCAGTACTTC
CASSRGRILSYEQYF
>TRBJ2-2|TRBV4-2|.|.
TGTGCCAGCAGCCAAGATTCGAAACAGTACGGGGAGCTGTTTTTT
CASSQDSKQYGELFF
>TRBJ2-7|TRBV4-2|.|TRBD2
TGTGCCAGCAGCCAAGTGGCATCCGGGACTAGCGGCACCTACGAGCAGTACTTC
CASSQVASGTSGTYEQYF
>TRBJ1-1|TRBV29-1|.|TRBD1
TGCAGCGTTGAGGTAGGACGGACCGGGACAGCGGCTTTCTTT
CSVEVGRTGTAAFF
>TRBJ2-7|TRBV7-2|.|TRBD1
TGTGCCAGCAGCCAGCGGACAGGGGGGTACGAGCAGTACTTC
CASSQRTGGYEQYF
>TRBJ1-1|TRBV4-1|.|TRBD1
TGCGCCAGCAGCCAAGCCAATACAGGGGGCACTGAAGCTTTCTTT
CASSQANTGGTEAFF
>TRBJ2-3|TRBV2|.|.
TGTGCCAGCAGCCGGGACTTGCCGGATACGCAGTATTTT
CASSRDLPDTQYF
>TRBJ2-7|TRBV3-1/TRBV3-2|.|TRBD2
TGTGCCAGCAGGGATGGGGGGGACCGGGAGCAGTACTTC
CASRDGGDREQYF
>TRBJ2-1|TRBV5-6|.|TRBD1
TGTGCCAGCAGCTGGGGACAGGAGCAGTTCTTC
CASSWGQEQFF
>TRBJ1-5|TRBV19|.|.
TGTGCCAGTACCCCCCGGGGTACCCGCAATCAGCCCCAGCATTTT
CASTPRGTRNQPQHF
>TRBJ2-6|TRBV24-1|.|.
TGTGCCACCAGTGGCGAGAGCAGGGGTGACCTCTCTGGGGCCAACGTCCTGACTTTC
CATSGESRGDLSGANVLTF